Shown below are 14 T cell receptor beta chains from a single sample sequenced in a study of blood T cell repertoires in COVID-19. Produced via immunoSEQ multiplex PCR; TCRdb's table is partial and in-frame only. The table has 200,000 to 250,000 clones, roughly 89% seen once. Input material: PBMCs or T cells enriched from blood (not recorded which). Receptor source: a man aged 25-40 years who had been exposed to COVID-19.

This chain connects TRBV5-8 to TRBJ1-2; 10 nucleotides agree with TRBD1. Germline V gene sequence: CDR1 SGHTS, CDR2 YDEGEE. The CDR3 has 13 residues. V lost 6 bases, J lost 11 bases, and 10 bases stayed unmatched. CDR3 in DNA: TGTGCCAGCACAGTCCTTGGGACAGGGGAGTACACCTTC. Protein: CASTVLGTGEYTF.

This rearrangement joins TRBV5-4 to TRBJ2-2, with 7 bases that match TRBD2. Germline CDR1 SGHNT, CDR2 YYREEE (reference sequence). J gave up 1 base and V 5 bases, and 5 bases lay outside the gene matches. The CDR3 covers 15 residues. The CDR3 nucleotides are TGTGCCAGCAGACCAGGGAGGGGGAACACCGGGGAGCTGTTTTTT. As protein: CASRPGRGNTGELFF. The complete variable domain, with remaining parts taken from reference TRBV5-4 and TRBJ2-2, reads ETGVTQSPTHLIKTRGQQVTLRCSSQSGHNTVSWYQQALGQGPQFIFQYYREEENGRGNFPPRFSGLQFPNYSSELNVNALELDDSALYLCASRPGRGNTGELFFGEGSRLTVL.

This chain uses TRBV4-1 with TRBJ1-2, with 7 nucleotides matching TRBD1. CDR1 is MGHRA, CDR2 YSYEKL, per germline. V dropped 1 base and J dropped 5; count of bases not matched to a gene: 7. This CDR3 contains 15 residues. The CDR3 bases are TGCGCCAGCAGCCAAGTCAGGGGGAACAGGTATGGCTACACCTTC. The encoded protein is CASSQVRGNRYGYTF.

This chain connects TRBV7-8 to TRBJ1-6; TRBD1 is a possible D gene (6 bases). Germline values: CDR1 SGHVS, CDR2 FQNEAQ. There are 15 residues in the CDR3. V was cut by 5 bases and J by 9 bases, with 17 bases left in between. As DNA, the CDR3 is TGTGCCAGCAGCCCTCGGGGGGGCTTGGGTTCACCCCTCCACTTT. It is translated as CASSPRGGLGSPLHF.

CDR3 in DNA: TGTGCCAGCAGTGATGATCCGGGGGACAGGGGAGCCTATAATTCACCCCTCCACTTT. Its protein product is CASSDDPGDRGAYNSPLHF. The J gene is TRBJ1-6, the V gene TRBV2, with 10 bases fitting TRBD1. The V gene's germline CDR1 is SNHLY and CDR2 FYNNEI. This CDR3 region has 19 residues. The J segment lost 2 bases and the V segment lost 3 bases, leaving 10 bases of the junction unmatched.

The V and J genes are TRBV18 and TRBJ2-7, with 10 bases that match TRBD2. Germline CDR1 is KGHSH and CDR2 is LQKENI. The CDR3 covers 14 residues. The V and J ends lost 2 bases and 3 bases, in that order; junction bases with no gene match: 1. The CDR3 bases are TGTGCCAGCTCACCAAGCGGGGGGGGCTACGAGCAGTACTTC. Translated: CASSPSGGGYEQYF.

V gene TRBV6-5 combines with J gene TRBJ1-2, with D maybe TRBD1 (6 bases). The CDR3 loop spans 13 amino acids. Germline V CDR1 and CDR2: MNHEY, SVGAGI. V gave up 2 bases and J gave up 2 bases, with 6 bases separating them. The CDR3 DNA reads as TGTGCCAGCAGTTACCAGGGGAACTATGGCTACACCTTC. Its translation is CASSYQGNYGYTF.

V gene TRBV30 combines with J gene TRBJ1-1; 9 positions agree with TRBD1. From germline, CDR1 is GTSNPN and CDR2 SVGIG (reference sequence). V dropped 4 bases and J dropped 4; count of bases not matched to a gene: 7. The CDR3 is 14 amino acids. In DNA, the CDR3 is TGTGCCTGGATTTGGGGGACAGGGTCCACTGAAGCTTTCTTT. It yields the protein CAWIWGTGSTEAFF.

This clone has only one observation. The chain recombines TRBV6-5 with TRBJ2-3; D may be TRBD1 (5 bases). The CDR3 length is 14 residues. Germline CDR1 reads MNHEY; CDR2 reads SVGAGI. Between the trimmed V and J ends, which lost 8 bases and 0 bases, there was a span of 12 bases. The CDR3 DNA is TGTGCCAGCGGACACCCCTTTAGCACAGATACGCAGTATTTT. This gives the protein CASGHPFSTDTQYF.

This clone was detected once. The rearrangement links TRBV27 to TRBJ2-7, with TRBD2 identical over 12 bases. The CDR3 is 14 residues long. CDR1 is MNHEY and CDR2 is SMNVEV in the germline V gene (reference sequence). J lost 7 bases, V lost 3 bases, and 4 bases had no gene match. The DNA of the CDR3 is TGTGCCAGCAGTTTGGCTAGCGGGGGGGATGAGCAGTACTTC. It translates to CASSLASGGDEQYF.

The V gene is TRBV5-3, the J gene TRBJ1-2, with D maybe TRBD1 (5 bases). TRBV5-3 is recorded as an ORF, its role being uncertain. Trimming left V 0 bases short and J 4 bases short, with 10 bases between. This CDR3 region has 14 residues. The DNA of the CDR3 is TGTGCCAGAAGCTTGGCTCCAGGGTTCTATGGCTACACCTTC. Its translation: CARSLAPGFYGYTF.

This sequence joins TRBV19 and TRBJ1-2; TRBD1 matches at 7 bases. Germline trimming cut 6 bases from V and 0 bases from J; bases unmatched to any gene: 4. The CDR3 has 14 residues. The germline CDR1 and CDR2 sequences are LNHDA and SQIVND (reference sequence). The DNA for the CDR3 is TGTGCCAGTAGCCTGACAGGGACTAACTATGGCTACACCTTC. The encoded protein is CASSLTGTNYGYTF. Full variable domain (remainder filled in from reference TRBV19 and TRBJ1-2): DGGITQSPKYLFRKEGQNVTLSCEQNLNHDAMYWYRQDPGQGLRLIYYSQIVNDFQKGDIAEGYSVSREKKESFPLTVTSAQKNPTAFYLCASSLTGTNYGYTFGSGTRLTVV.

The V gene is TRBV7-8, the J gene TRBJ1-5; 10 nucleotides match TRBD1. Per germline, CDR1 SGHVS and CDR2 FQNEAQ. Trimming took 0 bases from V and 7 from J; bases not matched to a gene: 9. The CDR3 spans 17 residues. The CDR3 bases are TGTGCCAGCAGCTTAGCTGCCGGGACAGGGGTAGGGCAGCCCCAGCATTTT. Residues: CASSLAAGTGVGQPQHF.

The rearrangement links TRBV13 to TRBJ2-3, with 8 bases lining up with TRBD1. Looked up from germline, CDR1 is PRHDT and CDR2 is FYEKMQ (reference sequence). This CDR3 has 17 amino acids. Trimming cost V 4 bases and J 1 base; bases outside gene matches: 10. CDR3 bases: TGTGCCAGCAGCTGGGCCCACAGGGGGGACGGCACAGATACGCAGTATTTT. It codes for CASSWAHRGDGTDTQYF.